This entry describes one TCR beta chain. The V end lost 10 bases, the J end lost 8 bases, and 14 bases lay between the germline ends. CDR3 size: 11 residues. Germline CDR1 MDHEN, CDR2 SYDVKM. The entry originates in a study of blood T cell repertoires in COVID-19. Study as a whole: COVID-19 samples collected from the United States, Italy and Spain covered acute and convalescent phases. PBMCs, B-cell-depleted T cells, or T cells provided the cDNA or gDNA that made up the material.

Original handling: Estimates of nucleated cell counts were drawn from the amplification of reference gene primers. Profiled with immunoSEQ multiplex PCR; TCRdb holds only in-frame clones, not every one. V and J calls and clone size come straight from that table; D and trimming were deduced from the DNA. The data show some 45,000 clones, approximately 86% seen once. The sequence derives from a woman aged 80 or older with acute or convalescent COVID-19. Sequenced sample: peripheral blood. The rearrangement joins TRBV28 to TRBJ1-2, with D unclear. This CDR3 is CATHSGLGYTF. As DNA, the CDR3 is TGTGCCACCCACAGTGGTTTGGGCTACACCTTC.